Following are 24 T cell receptor beta chains from one sample sequenced in a study of cytomegalovirus exposure and HLA in healthy donors (dated 2017 in TCRdb). The protocol used for the library was the immunoSEQ multiplex PCR assay. For the multiplex PCR, a mixture combining 60 forward primers for TCR Vbeta segments and 13 reverse primers for TCR Jbeta segments was used. This is the immuneACCESS table as TCRdb keeps it, with only in-frame sequences that have V and J called. A part of the clones is gone; compared with another copy, unresolved V genes explain less than half, and the rest is unexplained. The sample table holds approximately 160,000 clones, of which around 86% were seen once. The top ten clones comprise around 0.97% of the sample. Input material: PBMCs. All receptors derive from a girl aged 2 to 9 in good health and CMV-seropositive.

V usage is TRBV4-1 and J usage is TRBJ2-2, with a tentative D call TRBD1 (5 bases). The CDR3 sequence is 17 residues long. V was shortened by 0 bases and J by 0 bases, with 11 bases between the two germline ends. Per the germline V gene, CDR1 is MGHRA and CDR2 is YSYEKL. The CDR3 DNA follows: TGCGCCAGCAGCCAAGATCCCTCGACAGCGAACACCGGGGAGCTGTTTTTT. This sequence encodes CASSQDPSTANTGELFF.

V and J are TRBV6-5 and TRBJ2-6, with D possibly being TRBD2 (5 bases). Germline V gives CDR1 MNHEY, CDR2 SVGAGI. This CDR3 region has 13 residues. V lost 9 bases and J lost 0, with 6 bases in between. Here the CDR3 DNA reads TGTGCCAGTGGACTCTCTGGGGCCAACGTCCTGACTTTC. The encoded protein is CASGLSGANVLTF.

The chain has TRBV28 and TRBJ2-7; TRBD1 agrees at 8 bases. In germline, CDR1 is MDHEN, CDR2 SYDVKM. The length of the CDR3 is 17 residues. Trimming cost V 5 bases and J 0 bases; bases outside gene matches: 12. The CDR3 here is CASSPYIRTGISYEQYF. For the CDR3, the DNA is TGTGCCAGCAGTCCTTACATCCGGACAGGGATCTCCTACGAGCAGTACTTC. The full variable domain, its missing parts supplied by reference TRBV28 and TRBJ2-7, is DVKVTQSSRYLVKRTGEKVFLECVQDMDHENMFWYRQDPGLGLRLIYFSYDVKMKEKGDIPEGYSVSREKKERFSLILESASTNQTSMYLCASSPYIRTGISYEQYFGPGTRLTVT.

The J gene is TRBJ1-3, the V gene TRBV28, with a weak D call TRBD1 (6 bases). The CDR3 runs to 17 residues. Germline lookup yields CDR1 MDHEN and CDR2 SYDVKM. Deletions cut 8 bases from V and 0 bases from J, with 20 bases between. The CDR3 here is CASVGGTRGLSGNTIYF. Written as DNA, the CDR3 is TGTGCCAGCGTAGGGGGAACCCGGGGCCTCTCTGGAAACACCATATATTTT.

V and J are TRBV5-1 and TRBJ2-3; 10 nucleotides align to TRBD2. Per germline, CDR1 SGHRS and CDR2 YFSETQ. The V and J ends lost 3 bases and 3 bases, in that order; junction bases with no gene match: 7. CDR3 size: 16 residues. The CDR3 protein is CASSSRLAGLTDTQYF. The DNA for the CDR3 is TGCGCCAGCAGCTCCCGACTAGCGGGCTTGACAGATACGCAGTATTTT.

The V call is TRBV6-6, the J call TRBJ2-7; D is perhaps TRBD1 (6 bases). Germline CDR1 MNHNY, CDR2 SVGAGI (reference sequence). CDR3 length: 15 residues. V dropped 7 bases and J dropped 1 base, with 17 bases sitting between them. The CDR3 DNA reads as TGTGCCAGCACTCAGAGGGGGACGGGGTCCTACGAGCAGTACTTC. Its translation is CASTQRGTGSYEQYF.

This clone was picked up a small number of times. The chain couples TRBV7-6 to TRBJ2-1; a possible D gene is TRBD2 (5 bases). This CDR3 region has 14 residues. Trimming removed 6 bases from V and 8 bases from J, with 17 bases in between. Germline V gives CDR1 SGHVS, CDR2 FNYEAQ. CDR3 sequence: CASRGSIGIDEQFF. Written as DNA, the CDR3 is TGTGCCAGCAGGGGGAGCATCGGAATCGATGAGCAGTTCTTC.

This chain joins TRBV11-3 and TRBJ2-3; D uncertain. This CDR3 has 13 residues. The germline V and J ends were trimmed by 4 bases and 2 bases, with 7 bases remaining between them. Per germline, CDR1 SGHNT and CDR2 YENEEA. CDR3 DNA sequence: TGTGCCAGCAGCTACAAAGACACAGATACGCAGTATTTT. This encodes CASSYKDTDTQYF.

The chain uses TRBV30 and TRBJ2-4, with D perhaps matching TRBD2 (5 bases). CDR3 length: 17 residues. V lost 4 bases and J lost 1, with 20 bases in between. CDR1 and CDR2 from the germline V gene are GTSNPN and SVGIG (reference sequence). This CDR3 reads CAWMKFGLKRAKNIQYF. The DNA for the CDR3 is TGTGCCTGGATGAAGTTTGGGCTAAAGCGGGCCAAAAACATTCAGTACTTC.

This clone was seen just once. This chain uses TRBV5-4 with TRBJ1-2; D is unclear. The V gene's germline CDR1 is SGHNT and CDR2 YYREEE (reference sequence). The CDR3 is 13 amino acids. Trimming shortened V by 0 bases and J by 7 bases, and 10 bases separated the two germline ends. The CDR3 loop reads CASSLGGVPGYTF. In nucleotides, the CDR3 is TGTGCCAGCAGCTTGGGCGGGGTTCCTGGCTACACCTTC.

The count of this clone is one. The chain couples TRBV5-1 to TRBJ2-1, with D possibly TRBD2 on 6 matching bases. This CDR3 region has 15 residues. The germline V and J ends were trimmed by 5 bases and 8 bases, with 20 bases remaining between them. Per the germline V gene, CDR1 is SGHRS and CDR2 is YFSETQ. CDR3: CASSPNSGAGDEQFF. The CDR3 DNA reads TGCGCCAGCAGTCCAAATAGCGGAGCGGGCGATGAGCAGTTCTTC.

The rearrangement joins TRBV7-8 to TRBJ2-1, with TRBD2 matching over 8 bases. V was clipped by 6 bases and J by 7 bases; unmatched bases: 11. Germline assignment: CDR1 SGHVS and CDR2 FQNEAQ. The CDR3 runs to 15 residues. The CDR3 reads CASSRSGSPQNEQFF. CDR3 bases: TGTGCCAGCAGTCGAAGCGGGAGCCCCCAGAATGAGCAGTTCTTC.

V usage is TRBV5-1 and J usage is TRBJ2-1; 10 nucleotides agree with TRBD2. V shed 1 base, J shed 2 bases, and the junction held 6 bases outside the gene matches. The CDR3 spans 17 residues. CDR1 is SGHRS, CDR2 YFSETQ, per germline. CDR3 in DNA: TGCGCCAGCAGCTTGACTAGCGGGGACCTCCCCTACAATGAGCAGTTCTTC. It is translated as CASSLTSGDLPYNEQFF. The complete variable domain, with remaining parts taken from reference TRBV5-1 and TRBJ2-1, reads KAGVTQTPRYLIKTRGQQVTLSCSPISGHRSVSWYQQTPGQGLQFLFEYFSETQRNKGNFPGRFSGRQFSNSRSEMNVSTLELGDSALYLCASSLTSGDLPYNEQFFGPGTRLTVL.

V gene TRBV6-5 combines with J gene TRBJ2-7; TRBD1 matches at 8 bases. Germline V CDR1 and CDR2: MNHEY, SVGAGI. CDR3 length: 15 amino acids. Trimming removed 0 bases from V and 5 bases from J; junction bases left unmatched: 6. CDR3 sequence (DNA): TGTGCCAGCAGTTACTCACCAGGGGGCCCAAACGAGCAGTACTTC. This gives the protein CASSYSPGGPNEQYF.

V is TRBV30 and J is TRBJ2-3; a weak D match, TRBD1 (6 bases). The CDR3 is 13 residues long. Germline-derived CDR1 and CDR2 are GTSNPN and SVGIG (reference sequence). The ends were cut back, 7 bases at V and 4 bases at J, with 15 bases in the middle. The CDR3 region is CAFSRGAADTQYF. The CDR3 nucleotides are TGTGCCTTCTCCAGGGGTGCGGCAGATACGCAGTATTTT. The variable domain in full, with the rest retrieved from reference TRBV30 and TRBJ2-3, is SQTIHQWPATLVQPVGSPLSLECTVEGTSNPNLYWYRQAAGRGLQLLFYSVGIGQISSEVPQNLSASRPQDRQFILSSKKLLLSDSGFYLCAFSRGAADTQYFGPGTRLTVL.

The V and J genes are TRBV30 and TRBJ1-5; 7 bases are a match to TRBD1. The CDR3 extends over 15 amino acids. The J segment lost 0 bases and the V segment lost 4 bases, leaving 6 bases of the junction unmatched. Germline V CDR1 and CDR2: GTSNPN, SVGIG (reference sequence). CDR3 bases: TGTGCCTGGAACCACAGGGGCTATAGCAATCAGCCCCAGCATTTT. Its protein product is CAWNHRGYSNQPQHF.

V usage is TRBV19 and J usage is TRBJ2-3, with a possible D match to TRBD2 (6 bases). The germline V and J ends were trimmed by 7 bases and 2 bases, with 10 bases remaining between them. Germline V lookup: CDR1 LNHDA, CDR2 SQIVND (reference sequence). CDR3 size: 13 residues. DNA of the CDR3: TGTGCCAGTAAAGTAGCGGACACAGATACGCAGTATTTT. Residues: CASKVADTDTQYF.

The chain recombines TRBV7-9 with TRBJ2-5; TRBD2 agrees at 12 bases. The CDR3 consists of 14 residues. J gave up 4 bases and V 5 bases, and 2 bases lay outside the gene matches. Germline V lookup: CDR1 SEHNR, CDR2 FQNEAQ (reference sequence). DNA for the CDR3: TGTGCCAGCAGCCGACTAGCGGGAGTAGAGACCCAGTACTTC. It translates to CASSRLAGVETQYF.

This clone showed up just a few times. The V call is TRBV21-1, the J call TRBJ2-5; TRBD2, the table's D call, was not compared with the DNA. TRBV21-1 is a pseudogene locus. The CDR3 spans 14 residues. The CDR3 bases are TGTGCCAGCAGCAAACGAACTAGCGAGCCGACCCAGTACTTC. This codes for CASSKRTSEPTQYF.

This CDR3 reads CASSPASGRGFKETQYF. Written as DNA, the CDR3 is TGTGCCAGCAGCCCAGCTAGCGGGAGAGGGTTTAAGGAGACCCAGTACTTC. The rearrangement links TRBV7-8 to TRBJ2-5; 10 bases fit TRBD2. J was trimmed by 5 bases and V by 5 bases; bases with no gene match: 14. Germline V gene sequence: CDR1 SGHVS, CDR2 FQNEAQ. This CDR3 spans 17 amino acids. The complete variable domain, with remaining parts taken from reference TRBV7-8 and TRBJ2-5, reads GAGVSQSPRYKVAKRGQDVALRCDPISGHVSLFWYQQALGQGPEFLTYFQNEAQLDKSGLPSDRFFAERPEGSVSTLKIQRTQQEDSAVYLCASSPASGRGFKETQYFGPGTRLLVL.

This chain connects TRBV30 to TRBJ1-2; the match to TRBD1 covers 7 bases. Germline V gene sequence: CDR1 GTSNPN, CDR2 SVGIG (reference sequence). Trimming at V came to 3 bases and at J to 2 bases, leaving 6 bases not matched to a gene. This CDR3 has 14 residues. CDR3 sequence reads: CAWSRDSLNYGYTF. The CDR3 DNA follows: TGTGCCTGGAGCCGGGACAGCTTAAACTATGGCTACACCTTC. The full variable domain, rest sourced from reference TRBV30 and TRBJ1-2, is SQTIHQWPATLVQPVGSPLSLECTVEGTSNPNLYWYRQAAGRGLQLLFYSVGIGQISSEVPQNLSASRPQDRQFILSSKKLLLSDSGFYLCAWSRDSLNYGYTFGSGTRLTVV.

The rearrangement uses TRBV6-7 and TRBJ2-7; 9 bases fit TRBD2. TRBV6-7 is filed as an ORF, its function uncertain. The CDR3 length is 19 residues. Trimming at V came to 0 bases and at J to 0 bases, leaving 12 bases not matched to a gene. For the CDR3, the DNA is TGTGCCAGCAGTTACTCGAAAGTTGAGCGGGAGGAGAGCTCCTACGAGCAGTACTTC. Its protein is CASSYSKVEREESSYEQYF.

Written as DNA, the CDR3 is TGTGCCAGCACCGTAGAGACTAGCGGGCGCTACGAGCAGTACTTC. Its protein product is CASTVETSGRYEQYF. The chain employs TRBV6-1 and TRBJ2-7; 10 bases are a match to TRBD2. After removal of 7 bases from V and 3 bases from J, the junction contained 9 bases not matched to a gene. The CDR3 totals 15 residues. Germline CDR1 MNHNS, CDR2 SASEGT.

The gene calls are TRBV6-5 and TRBJ2-7; 7 nucleotides match TRBD1. CDR3 length: 13 residues. CDR1 MNHEY and CDR2 SVGAGI come from the germline V gene. Losses at the gene ends were 2 bases for V and 5 bases for J; bases not matched to a gene: 3. CDR3 nucleotide sequence: TGTGCCAGCAGTTACAGGGGGCAGAACGAGCAGTACTTC. Protein: CASSYRGQNEQYF.